The 10 T cell receptor beta chains listed next were all sequenced from one sample in a study of control samples from healthy donors and cancer patients. Profiling relied on immunoSEQ multiplex PCR, and the TCRdb table lists in-frame clones only, not all of them. The sample has around 100,000 clones; around 88% are singletons. The source material was blood. The origin of the receptors is a man aged 30 to 39 in good health.

The chain recombines TRBV12-3 or TRBV12-4 with TRBJ2-1; D is ambiguous. The CDR3 is 11 residues long. V was cut by 1 base and J by 9 bases, with 4 bases left in between. The CDR3 bases are TGTGCCAGCAGTTTAGGGACTGAGCAGTTCTTC. Translation gives CASSLGTEQFF.

The chain employs TRBV2 and TRBJ2-3; D may be TRBD2 (5 bases). Germline V gene data show CDR1 as SNHLY and CDR2 as FYNNEI. The germline V and J ends were trimmed by 3 bases and 6 bases, with 10 bases remaining between them. CDR3 length equals 13 residues. The CDR3: CASSDGNGDTQYF. The CDR3 bases are TGTGCCAGCAGTGACGGGAATGGGGATACGCAGTATTTT.

This clone was observed a few times. The genes are TRBV4-1 and TRBJ2-7; D may be TRBD2 (5 bases). Germline V lookup: CDR1 MGHRA, CDR2 YSYEKL. The germline V and J ends were trimmed by 0 bases and 6 bases, with 12 bases remaining between them. The CDR3 totals 14 residues. The CDR3 region is CASSQDQRTLEQYF. The CDR3 nucleotides are TGCGCCAGCAGCCAAGACCAGCGGACCCTCGAGCAGTACTTC.

This clone appeared once. The chain combines TRBV27 with TRBJ2-3; 9 bases are shared with TRBD2. Germline lookup yields CDR1 MNHEY and CDR2 SMNVEV (reference sequence). This CDR3 has 16 residues. J lost 7 bases, V lost 0 bases, and 8 bases had no gene match. In DNA form, the CDR3 reads TGTGCCAGCAGTTTATCGTGGGGGACTAGCCAATATACGCAGTATTTT. Encoded protein: CASSLSWGTSQYTQYF.

The V and J genes are TRBV20-1 and TRBJ2-5, with TRBD2 identical over 11 bases. The CDR3 length is 16 residues. CDR1 and CDR2 from the germline V gene are DFQATT and SNEGSKA (reference sequence). Germline trimming cut 3 bases from V and 4 bases from J; bases unmatched to any gene: 10. The CDR3 DNA follows: TGCAGTGCTAGTCCGTTAGCGGGAGGGCCTGGAGAGACCCAGTACTTC. Protein product: CSASPLAGGPGETQYF.

This clone was counted between two and nine times. The chain carries TRBV14 and TRBJ2-7, with D possibly being TRBD1 (5 bases). Trimming shortened V by 2 bases and J by 9 bases, and 20 bases separated the two germline ends. There are 15 residues in the CDR3. Germline CDR1 and CDR2: SGHDN and FVKESK. CDR3 region: CASSQTGQQWGSQYF. CDR3 nucleotide sequence: TGTGCCAGCAGCCAAACAGGCCAGCAGTGGGGTTCGCAGTACTTC.

The CDR3: CSVEDLTGSNEQFF. The CDR3 region has the DNA TGCAGCGTTGAAGATTTGACGGGAAGCAATGAGCAGTTCTTC. This chain uses TRBV29-1 with TRBJ2-1; tentative D call: TRBD2 (5 bases). Germline lookup yields CDR1 SQVTM and CDR2 ANQGSEA. The CDR3 covers 14 residues. The V end was cut by 0 bases, the J end by 6 bases, with 12 bases between.

J is TRBJ2-1 and V is TRBV7-2, with D possibly TRBD2 on 6 matching bases. The germline V gene has CDR1 SGHTA and CDR2 FQGNSA. Deletions cut 3 bases from V and 5 bases from J, with 11 bases between. CDR3 length: 14 residues. CDR3 DNA: TGTGCCAGCAGCTTGAGGGTAGCGGACAATGAGCAGTTCTTC. Protein: CASSLRVADNEQFF.

CDR3 nucleotides: TGTGCCAGCAGCGCAAAAGCCCAAAAACTAGCGGGGTACAATGAGCAGTTCTTC. Amino acid sequence: CASSAKAQKLAGYNEQFF. The chain has TRBV9 and TRBJ2-1; 10 bases map to TRBD2. The germline gives CDR1 SGDLS, CDR2 YYNGEE. The J segment lost 4 bases and the V segment lost 3 bases, leaving 13 bases of the junction unmatched. The CDR3 consists of 18 residues.

The chain uses TRBV2 and TRBJ2-4; D is unresolved. Germline V gives CDR1 SNHLY, CDR2 FYNNEI. The length of the CDR3 is 12 residues. Trimming cost V 4 bases and J 10 bases, with 11 bases left between them. DNA for the CDR3: TGTGCCAGCAGTGGCCCCCCAGAAATTCAGTACTTC. This encodes CASSGPPEIQYF.